Listed below are T cell receptor beta chains from one sample, sequenced in a study of CD8 T cells in Susac syndrome. TCRdb ran MiXCR on the immunoSEQ multiplex PCR reads and lists one entry per CDR3 protein. The sample has some 150,000 distinct CDR3 sequences, around 94% seen once. Sequences were obtained from CD4+ T cells from PBMCs. The receptor source for this set is a human donor in good health. The CDR3 runs from the conserved cysteine through the conserved F or W. The D gene is left open where the match is weak. Clone size is not always given. Where it is, it says once, few, many or a class for expanded clones.

size,J,V,D,DNA,CDR3
-,TRBJ2-3,TRBV24-1,-,TGTGCCACCAGTGACCCCGGGACTGAAAGCACAGATACGCAGTATTTT,CATSDPGTESTDTQYF
-,TRBJ2-5,TRBV29-1,-,TGCAGCGTTGAAGGAGGGGTTTCACAAGAGACCCAGTACTTC,CSVEGGVSQETQYF
-,TRBJ2-2,TRBV30,TRBD2,TGTGCCTGGAGTGTACGGATGGTAGCGGGAGACACCGGGGAGCTGTTTTTT,CAWSVRMVAGDTGELFF
-,TRBJ2-1,TRBV9,-,TGTGCCAGCAGCGTAGTTGGGACCTCACTCAATGAGCAGTTCTTC,CASSVVGTSLNEQFF
-,TRBJ2-2,TRBV30,TRBD2,TGTGCCTGGAGTGCGCTAGCGGGAGGTTTTTCCGGGGAGCTGTTTTTT,CAWSALAGGFSGELFF
-,TRBJ1-3,TRBV4-1,-,TGCGCCAGCAGCCAATCCCTAATCTCTGGAAACACCATATATTTT,CASSQSLISGNTIYF
-,TRBJ1-5,TRBV4-2,-,TGTGCCAGCAGCCAAGGGGGAGAGAGCAATCAGCCCCAGCATTTT,CASSQGGESNQPQHF
-,TRBJ1-5,TRBV2,-,TGTGCCAGCAGCGAAATCGGCTACGGTCAGCCCCAGCATTTT,CASSEIGYGQPQHF
once,TRBJ2-1,TRBV20-1,-,TGCAGTGCCCCCCGGATCCTATCGAATTTATTCAATGAGCAGTTCTTC,CSAPRILSNLFNEQFF
-,TRBJ2-4,TRBV27,-,TGTGCCAGCAGGGGGACCGGGGACGGTAAAAACATTCAGTACTTC,CASRGTGDGKNIQYF
-,TRBJ2-1,TRBV30,-,TGTGCCTGGAGGGAGGCCTTCTCCTACAATGAGCAGTTCTTC,CAWREAFSYNEQFF
-,TRBJ2-1,TRBV20-1,TRBD2,TGCAGTGCTAACCGACTAGCGGGCTCCTACAATGAGCAGTTCTTC,CSANRLAGSYNEQFF
-,TRBJ2-2,TRBV24-1,-,TGTGCCACCAGTGATATAGTAATCGGCGCCGGGGAGCTGTTTTTT,CATSDIVIGAGELFF
-,TRBJ1-2,TRBV29-1,-,TGCAGCGTACAGGACTATGGCTACACCTTC,CSVQDYGYTF
-,TRBJ2-2,TRBV20-1,TRBD1,TGCAGTGCTCCCGACAGGGATCACACCGGGGAGCTGTTTTTT,CSAPDRDHTGELFF
few,TRBJ2-7,TRBV2,-,TGTGCCAGCAGCGCACAGTATTACGAGCAGTACTTC,CASSAQYYEQYF
-,TRBJ2-6,TRBV10-3,-,TGTGCCATCAAGGTCGGACCCTCTGGGGCCAACGTCCTGACTTTC,CAIKVGPSGANVLTF
-,TRBJ2-1,TRBV12-3/TRBV12-4,TRBD1,TGTGCCAGCAGCCAGGGGGCCCTTTTCAATGAGCAGTTCTTC,CASSQGALFNEQFF
-,TRBJ1-5,TRBV2,-,TGTGCCAGCAGATCATTAGGGGTGGGAAATCAGCCCCAGCATTTT,CASRSLGVGNQPQHF
-,TRBJ2-5,TRBV27,TRBD2,TGTGCCAGCAGTGGGACTAGCGGGATCGGGACCCAGTACTTC,CASSGTSGIGTQYF
-,TRBJ2-7,TRBV6-5,TRBD1,TGTGCCAGCGGGGGGACAGGCTTCTACGAGCAGTACTTC,CASGGTGFYEQYF
-,TRBJ2-7,TRBV10-3,TRBD2,TGTGCCATCAGTGACCCCAACCTAGCGGGAGTATACGAGCAGTACTTC,CAISDPNLAGVYEQYF
-,TRBJ2-7,TRBV6-1,-,TGTGCCAGCAGTCCTTACAAGGACAGATCCTACGAGCAGTACTTC,CASSPYKDRSYEQYF
-,TRBJ2-5,TRBV30,-,TGTGCCTGGAGGACCGGGGGGCGCGAGACCCAGTACTTC,CAWRTGGRETQYF
once,TRBJ2-3,TRBV3-1,-,TGTGCCAGCAGCCCCGTTGGGCCCCTTCAAGGAGATACGCAGTATTTT,CASSPVGPLQGDTQYF
-,TRBJ1-5,TRBV28,-,TGTGCCAGCAGTTTAAGCCAGGGCGGCAATCAGCCCCAGCATTTT,CASSLSQGGNQPQHF
-,TRBJ2-3,TRBV7-9,-,TGTGCCAGCACCAGGGAGAGCACAGATACGCAGTATTTT,CASTRESTDTQYF
-,TRBJ1-2,TRBV27,TRBD1,TGTGCCAGCAGCCTACAGGGGGAATATGGCTACACCTTC,CASSLQGEYGYTF
few,TRBJ2-7,TRBV6-5,TRBD1,TGTGCCAGCAGTTCCGGACAGGGGCGGAAAGAAGAGCAGTACTTC,CASSSGQGRKEEQYF
-,TRBJ2-1,TRBV29-1,TRBD1,TGCAGCGCACACGCCCCCGGGACAGGCTCCTACAATGAGCAGTTCTTC,CSAHAPGTGSYNEQFF
-,TRBJ2-7,TRBV6-6,TRBD1,TGTGCCAGCAGTCAGACAGGGGGCTACGAGCAGTACTTC,CASSQTGGYEQYF
-,TRBJ2-2,TRBV19,TRBD1,TGTGCCAGTACCGAATATACCGGGACAGTAACCGGGGAGCTGTTTTTT,CASTEYTGTVTGELFF
-,TRBJ2-1,TRBV20-1,-,TGCAGTGCCCCACAGGAAAATAGACCCTACAATGAGCAGTTCTTC,CSAPQENRPYNEQFF
-,TRBJ1-1,TRBV16,-,TGTGCCAGCAGCCCGGTACAGAGAAAAGCTTTCTTT,CASSPVQRKAFF
-,TRBJ2-7,TRBV28,TRBD1,TGTGCCAGCAGCCCCCCGGGACAGGGAGTCTACGAGCAGTACTTC,CASSPPGQGVYEQYF
-,TRBJ2-7,TRBV18,TRBD2,TGTGCCAGCTCTTCGGGACTAGCGACCAAGGGTGAGCAGTACTTC,CASSSGLATKGEQYF
-,TRBJ2-3,TRBV7-8,TRBD2,TGTGCCAGCAAGTCTAGCGGGAGGCCCAATACGCAGTATTTT,CASKSSGRPNTQYF
-,TRBJ2-1,TRBV10-3,TRBD2,TGTGCCATCAGTGACGGGACTAGCGGGAGAAATGAGCAGTTCTTC,CAISDGTSGRNEQFF
-,TRBJ1-5,TRBV27,TRBD1,TGTGCCAGCAGTCCCGGGTCAGGGGGCTTGTGGAATCAGCCCCAGCATTTT,CASSPGSGGLWNQPQHF
-,TRBJ2-1,TRBV9,-,TGTGCCAGCAGCGAGGGGACCAACTTATACAATGAGCAGTTCTTC,CASSEGTNLYNEQFF
-,TRBJ2-4,TRBV10-2,TRBD2,TGCGCCAGCAGTAGACTCGGGAGGGCCTCTGTTAAAAACATTCAGTACTTC,CASSRLGRASVKNIQYF
-,TRBJ1-6,TRBV29-1,-,TGCAGCGTTGCTGATGCGGGGGGCAATTCACCCCTCCACTTT,CSVADAGGNSPLHF
-,TRBJ2-5,TRBV6-2/TRBV6-3,-,TGTGCCAGCAGTTACGCCGGCCAAGAGACCCAGTACTTC,CASSYAGQETQYF
-,TRBJ2-7,TRBV29-1,TRBD1,TGCAGCGTTTTGGGACAGGGAGTCTACGAGCAGTACTTC,CSVLGQGVYEQYF
-,TRBJ2-6,TRBV27,-,TGTGCCAGCAGGCGAGACACTAGTCATGGGGCCAACGTCCTGACTTTC,CASRRDTSHGANVLTF
-,TRBJ1-1,TRBV6-2/TRBV6-3,-,TGTGCCAGCAGTTACTCAAAAATCACTGAAGCTTTCTTT,CASSYSKITEAFF
-,TRBJ2-6,TRBV25-1,-,TGTGCCAGCAGTGAATTCTCCCGCTCTGGGGCCAACGTCCTGACTTTC,CASSEFSRSGANVLTF
-,TRBJ2-7,TRBV14,-,TGTGCCAGCAGCCAAGGGGGGATTGAGCAGTACTTC,CASSQGGIEQYF
-,TRBJ2-7,TRBV4-1,-,TGCGCCAGCAGCCAAGATGCGGGCAGAGGCTACGAGCAGTACTTC,CASSQDAGRGYEQYF
-,TRBJ2-1,TRBV7-2,TRBD2,TGTGCCAGCAGCCCCCGGACTAGCGTTTACAATGAGCAGTTCTTC,CASSPRTSVYNEQFF
once,TRBJ2-1,TRBV15,-,TGTGCCACCAGCAGACGGCACAGCAAGAGGGACAATGAGCAGTTCTTC,CATSRRHSKRDNEQFF
-,TRBJ2-7,TRBV20-1,TRBD2,TGCAGTGCTTCCAGGGGGCTAGCGGGAGGGCCGTTCGAGCAGTACTTC,CSASRGLAGGPFEQYF
-,TRBJ1-4,TRBV7-9,-,TGTGCCAGCAGCGTCACCGGACAGCTGGGCGAAAAACTGTTTTTT,CASSVTGQLGEKLFF
-,TRBJ2-1,TRBV5-4,TRBD1,TGTGCCAGCACCCCGGGTCAGGGGGCAGGAGGCTCCTACAATGAGCAGTTCTTC,CASTPGQGAGGSYNEQFF
-,TRBJ1-2,TRBV4-1,-,TGCGCCAGCAGCCAAGGTGGGGCAAGGGGGACCTATGGCTACACCTTC,CASSQGGARGTYGYTF